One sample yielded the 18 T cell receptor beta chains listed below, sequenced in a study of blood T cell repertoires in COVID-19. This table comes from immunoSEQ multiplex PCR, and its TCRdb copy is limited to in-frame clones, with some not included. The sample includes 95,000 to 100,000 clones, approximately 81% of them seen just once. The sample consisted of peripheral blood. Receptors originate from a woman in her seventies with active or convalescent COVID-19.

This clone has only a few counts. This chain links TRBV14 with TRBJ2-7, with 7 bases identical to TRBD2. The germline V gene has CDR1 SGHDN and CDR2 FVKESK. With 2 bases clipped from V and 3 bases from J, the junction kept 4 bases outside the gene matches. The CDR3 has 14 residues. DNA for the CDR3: TGTGCCAGCAGCCAAACTAGCGAACTCTACGAGCAGTACTTC. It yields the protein CASSQTSELYEQYF.

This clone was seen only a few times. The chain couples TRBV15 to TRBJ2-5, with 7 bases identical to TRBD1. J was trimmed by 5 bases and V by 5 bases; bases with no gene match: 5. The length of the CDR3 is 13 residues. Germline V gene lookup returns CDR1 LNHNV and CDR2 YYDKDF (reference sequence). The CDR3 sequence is CATSRQGGETQYF. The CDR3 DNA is TGTGCCACCAGCCGACAGGGTGGGGAGACCCAGTACTTC.

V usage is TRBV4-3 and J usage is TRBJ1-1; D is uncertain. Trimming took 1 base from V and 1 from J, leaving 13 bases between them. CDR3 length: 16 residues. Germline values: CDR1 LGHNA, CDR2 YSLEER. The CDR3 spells CASSQGWTRENTEAFF. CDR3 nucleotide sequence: TGCGCCAGCAGCCAAGGATGGACTAGGGAGAACACTGAAGCTTTCTTT.

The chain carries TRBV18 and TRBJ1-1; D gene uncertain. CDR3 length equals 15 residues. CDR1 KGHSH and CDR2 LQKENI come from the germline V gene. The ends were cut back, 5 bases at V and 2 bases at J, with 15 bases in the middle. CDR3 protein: CASSSSTIYNTEAFF. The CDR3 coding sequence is TGTGCCAGCTCAAGCTCGACTATTTATAACACTGAAGCTTTCTTT. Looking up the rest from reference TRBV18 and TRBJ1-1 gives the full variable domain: NAGVMQNPRHLVRRRGQEARLRCSPMKGHSHVYWYRQLPEEGLKFMVYLQKENIIDESGMPKERFSAEFPKEGPSILRIQQVVRGDSAAYFCASSSSTIYNTEAFFGQGTRLTVV.

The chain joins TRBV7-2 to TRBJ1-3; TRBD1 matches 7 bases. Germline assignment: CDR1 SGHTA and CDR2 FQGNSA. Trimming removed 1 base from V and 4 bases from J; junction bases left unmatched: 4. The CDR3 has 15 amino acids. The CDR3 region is CASSLEMTGGNTIYF. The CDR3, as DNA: TGTGCCAGCAGCTTAGAAATGACAGGGGGAAACACCATATATTTT.

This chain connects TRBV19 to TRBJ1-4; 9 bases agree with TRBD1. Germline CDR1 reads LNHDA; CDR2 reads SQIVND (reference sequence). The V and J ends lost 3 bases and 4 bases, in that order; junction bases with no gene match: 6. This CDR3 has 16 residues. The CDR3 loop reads CASSIGTGRGNEKLFF. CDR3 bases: TGTGCCAGTAGTATCGGGACAGGGAGGGGTAATGAAAAACTGTTTTTT.

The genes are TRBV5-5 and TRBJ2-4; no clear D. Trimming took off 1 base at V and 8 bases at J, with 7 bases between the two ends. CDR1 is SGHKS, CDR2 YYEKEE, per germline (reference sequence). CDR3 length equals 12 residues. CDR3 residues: CASSLQRDIQYF. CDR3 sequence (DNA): TGTGCCAGCAGCTTGCAACGGGACATTCAGTACTTC.

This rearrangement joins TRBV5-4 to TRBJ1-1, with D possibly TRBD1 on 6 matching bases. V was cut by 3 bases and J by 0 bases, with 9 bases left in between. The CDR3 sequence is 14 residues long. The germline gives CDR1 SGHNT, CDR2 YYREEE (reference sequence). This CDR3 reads CASSSDSLNTEAFF. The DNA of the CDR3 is TGTGCCAGCAGCTCGGACAGCCTGAACACTGAAGCTTTCTTT.

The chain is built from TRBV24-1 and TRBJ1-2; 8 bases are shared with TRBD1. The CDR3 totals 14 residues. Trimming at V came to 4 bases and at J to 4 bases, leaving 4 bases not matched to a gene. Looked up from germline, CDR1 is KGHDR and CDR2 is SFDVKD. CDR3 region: CATSEPGQAYGYTF. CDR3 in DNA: TGTGCCACCAGTGAGCCGGGACAGGCCTATGGCTACACCTTC.

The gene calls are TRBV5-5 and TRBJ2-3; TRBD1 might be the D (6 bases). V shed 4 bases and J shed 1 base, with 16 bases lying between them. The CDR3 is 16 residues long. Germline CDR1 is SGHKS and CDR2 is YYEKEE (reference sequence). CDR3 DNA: TGTGCCAGCAGCGGGACACTCCCTGGGCGCACAGATACGCAGTATTTT. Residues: CASSGTLPGRTDTQYF.

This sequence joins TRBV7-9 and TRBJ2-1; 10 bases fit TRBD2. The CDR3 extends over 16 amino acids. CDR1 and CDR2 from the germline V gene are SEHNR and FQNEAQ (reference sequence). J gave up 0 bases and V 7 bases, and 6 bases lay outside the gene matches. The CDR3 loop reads CASTTSGGASYNEQFF. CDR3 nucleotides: TGTGCCAGCACCACAAGCGGGGGGGCCTCCTACAATGAGCAGTTCTTC.

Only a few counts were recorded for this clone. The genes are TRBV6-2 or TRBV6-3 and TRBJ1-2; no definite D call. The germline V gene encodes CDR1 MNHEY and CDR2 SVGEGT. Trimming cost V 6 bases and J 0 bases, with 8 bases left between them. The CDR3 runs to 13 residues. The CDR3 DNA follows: TGTGCCAGCAGCTCCGTCCCTAACTATGGCTACACCTTC. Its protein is CASSSVPNYGYTF.

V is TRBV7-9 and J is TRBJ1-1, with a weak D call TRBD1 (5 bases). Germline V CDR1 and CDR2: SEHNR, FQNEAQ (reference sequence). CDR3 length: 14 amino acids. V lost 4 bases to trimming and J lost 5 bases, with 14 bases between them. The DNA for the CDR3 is TGTGCCAGCAGCTCTGGGATTTCAGGGACTGAAGCTTTCTTT. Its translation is CASSSGISGTEAFF.

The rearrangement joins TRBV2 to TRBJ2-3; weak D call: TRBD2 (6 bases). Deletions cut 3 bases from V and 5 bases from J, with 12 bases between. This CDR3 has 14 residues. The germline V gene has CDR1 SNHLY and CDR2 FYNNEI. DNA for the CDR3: TGTGCCAGCAGTGACGGGAGATCGGTAGATACGCAGTATTTT. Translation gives CASSDGRSVDTQYF.

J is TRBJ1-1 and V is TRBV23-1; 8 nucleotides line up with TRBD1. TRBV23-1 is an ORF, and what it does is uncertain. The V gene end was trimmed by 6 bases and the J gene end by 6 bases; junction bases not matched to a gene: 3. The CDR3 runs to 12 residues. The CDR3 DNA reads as TGCGCCAGCAGACAGGGGGACCCTGAAGCTTTCTTT. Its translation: CASRQGDPEAFF.

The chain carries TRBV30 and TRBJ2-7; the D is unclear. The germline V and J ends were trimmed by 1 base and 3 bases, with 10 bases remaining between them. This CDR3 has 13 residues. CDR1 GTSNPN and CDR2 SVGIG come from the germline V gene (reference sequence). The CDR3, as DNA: TGTGCCTGGAGTGGGGTCTACAGCTACGAGCAGTACTTC. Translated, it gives CAWSGVYSYEQYF.

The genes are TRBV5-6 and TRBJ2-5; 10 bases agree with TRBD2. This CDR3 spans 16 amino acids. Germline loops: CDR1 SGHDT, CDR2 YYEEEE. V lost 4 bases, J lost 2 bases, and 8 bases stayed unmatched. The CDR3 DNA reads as TGTGCCAGCAGCACAATTAGCGGGGGGCTTCAAGAGACCCAGTACTTC. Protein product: CASSTISGGLQETQYF.

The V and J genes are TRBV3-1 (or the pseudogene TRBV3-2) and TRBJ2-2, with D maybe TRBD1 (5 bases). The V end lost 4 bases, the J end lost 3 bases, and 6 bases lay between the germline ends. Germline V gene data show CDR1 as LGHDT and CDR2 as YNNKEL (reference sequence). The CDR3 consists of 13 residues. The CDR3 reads CASSRQYTGELFF. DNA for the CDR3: TGTGCCAGCAGCCGACAGTACACCGGGGAGCTGTTTTTT.